The rows below give T cell receptor beta chains drawn from one sample of a study of shared clonotypes between healthy human individuals. Method: immunoSEQ multiplex PCR; TCRdb's copy keeps in-frame clones and lacks some. This sample carries hundreds of thousands of clones, 55% to 85% of them seen once, and the ten largest clones take 1.5% to 2%. The material sequenced was memory CD4+ T cells sorted from blood. The receptors come from a woman in her 30s in good health. Both conserved end residues are part of each CDR3. D genes are given only for firm matches. Only some rows state a clone size, as once, few, many or a class for expanded clones.

NA TRBJ2-7 TRBV5-1 NA TGCGCCAGCAGCTTGCTCGGCAGGGGTAGCGACGAGCAGTACTTC CASSLLGRGSDEQYF
NA TRBJ2-4 TRBV28 few TGTGCCAGCAGTTCCCCTGAAGGACCAAACATTCAGTACTTC CASSSPEGPNIQYF
NA TRBJ1-2 TRBV28 NA TGTGCCAGCAGTCCCGTTGGCAGGGCGAACTATGGCTACACCTTC CASSPVGRANYGYTF
TRBD2 TRBJ2-1 TRBV5-1 NA TGCGCCAGCAGCCTCGGACTAGCGGGAGCATCGCCCTCCTACAATGAGCAGTTCTTC CASSLGLAGASPSYNEQFF
TRBD1 TRBJ2-5 TRBV7-2 NA TGTGCCAGCAGCCAACGGGGACAGGCGGAGACCCAGTACTTC CASSQRGQAETQYF
NA TRBJ2-7 TRBV7-8 NA TGTGCCAGCAGAGCTAGGAGGGTGGGGCCTTTGGACGAGCAGTACTTC CASRARRVGPLDEQYF
TRBD2 TRBJ2-7 TRBV5-8 NA TGTGCCAGCAGCTTGGCTGGGACTAGTACCGAGCAGTACTTC CASSLAGTSTEQYF
NA TRBJ1-2 TRBV5-5 NA TGTGCCAGCAGCTCCCCGGTCTTGTCCACCGGCTACACCTTC CASSSPVLSTGYTF
NA TRBJ1-4 TRBV20-1 NA TGCAGTGCGCCCAACACTGAAAAACTGTTTTTT CSAPNTEKLFF
TRBD1 TRBJ1-1 TRBV5-1 few TGCGCCAGCAGCACTGGGACAGGGACGAACACTGAAGCTTTCTTT CASSTGTGTNTEAFF
TRBD1 TRBJ1-4 TRBV28 NA TGTGCCAGCGGCGGACAGGGTCAAAGAGAAAAACTGTTTTTT CASGGQGQREKLFF
TRBD1 TRBJ2-5 TRBV6-1 NA TGTGCCAGCAGTGTTCGACAGGGTAGGACCCAGTACTTC CASSVRQGRTQYF
NA TRBJ2-1 TRBV21-1 NA TGTGCCAGCAGCCAAAACTGGACATCCGGGTACAATGAGCAGTTCTTC CASSQNWTSGYNEQFF
NA TRBJ2-1 TRBV5-6 few TGTGCCAGCAGCTCTAGGCGTGGCAGCTCCTACAATGAGCAGTTCTTC CASSSRRGSSYNEQFF
TRBD1 TRBJ2-7 TRBV6-4 NA TGTGCCAGCAGTGACCCGAGGGACAGCCTTAGGCACGAGCAGTACTTC CASSDPRDSLRHEQYF
NA TRBJ1-2 TRBV28 few TGTGCCAGCAGTTTATTAGGAGTCTATGGCTACACCTTC CASSLLGVYGYTF
NA TRBJ2-1 TRBV7-9 NA TGTGCCAGCAGCCCCCAGGGGGGCTACAATGAGCAGTTCTTC CASSPQGGYNEQFF
NA TRBJ2-1 TRBV11-2 NA TGTGCCAGCAGCTTAGCAGGGAACAATGAGCAGTTCTTC CASSLAGNNEQFF
NA TRBJ2-1 TRBV5-6 NA TGTGCCAGCAGCTTGGATTACTGGGTGAATGAGCAGTTCTTC CASSLDYWVNEQFF
NA TRBJ1-5 TRBV7-2 once TGTGCCAGCAGCTTAGTTGCTGTCAATCAGCCCCAGCATTTT CASSLVAVNQPQHF
NA TRBJ1-2 TRBV15 once TGTGCCACCAGCAGGGATCTTAACTATGGCTACACCTTC CATSRDLNYGYTF
NA TRBJ2-7 TRBV10-3 once TGTGCCATCAGTGAGTCGAATCTCGACGAGCAGTACTTC CAISESNLDEQYF
NA TRBJ1-2 TRBV6-1 few TGTGCCAGCATCGAGACCGGGACCAAAGGCTACACCTTC CASIETGTKGYTF
TRBD1 TRBJ2-1 TRBV7-8 NA TGTGCCAGCAGCGCGGAGGGACAGGGTAATGAGCAGTTCTTC CASSAEGQGNEQFF
TRBD2 TRBJ2-7 TRBV27 NA TGTGCCAGCAGTTTAACTAGCGGGATTCGATTTTACTTC CASSLTSGIRFYF
NA TRBJ2-1 TRBV7-9 NA TGTGCCAGCAGCTTCTCCCGAGGCTCCTACAATGAGCAGTTCTTC CASSFSRGSYNEQFF
NA TRBJ2-7 TRBV27 NA TGTGCCAGCAGTTTACGGGGGTTTACGGGTAGAAGGAACGAGCAGTACTTC CASSLRGFTGRRNEQYF
NA TRBJ1-2 TRBV6-5 NA TGTGCCAGCAGCACGCGGGGCTGGGCCGATGGCTACACCTTC CASSTRGWADGYTF
NA TRBJ2-7 TRBV29-1 few TGCAGCGTTGAAGTACTGAGCGACGAGCAGTACTTC CSVEVLSDEQYF
NA TRBJ2-2 TRBV11-2 NA TGTGCCAGCAGCCCCGGGACCCGTCGTGGGGAGCTGTTTTTT CASSPGTRRGELFF
NA TRBJ2-3 TRBV7-2 few TGTGCCAGCAGCTTAGGACACCCTGGCACAGATACGCAGTATTTT CASSLGHPGTDTQYF
NA TRBJ1-2 TRBV5-1 few TGCGCCAGCAGCTTGGCCCGGGACTATGGCTACACCTTC CASSLARDYGYTF
TRBD1 TRBJ2-2 TRBV10-3 NA TGTGCCATCAGACGTAGCGGAACAGGGGGCTTGCGGACCGGGGAGCTGTTTTTT CAIRRSGTGGLRTGELFF
NA TRBJ1-5 TRBV28 NA TGTGCCAGTAGCCCAACTGATAGCAATCAGCCCCAGCATTTT CASSPTDSNQPQHF
NA TRBJ1-1 TRBV28 NA TGTGCCAGCGGCGCGATGAACACTGAAGCTTTCTTT CASGAMNTEAFF
NA TRBJ1-1 TRBV19 once TGTGCCAGTAGTATAAAGAGGAACACTGAAGCTTTCTTT CASSIKRNTEAFF
NA TRBJ1-1 TRBV5-6 NA TGTGCCAGCAGCTTGCGCCCGGAGCGGTCGAACACTGAAGCTTTCTTT CASSLRPERSNTEAFF
NA TRBJ2-7 TRBV18 NA TGTGCCAGCTCACCCGACGGAACCTACGAGCAGTACTTC CASSPDGTYEQYF
NA TRBJ1-3 TRBV28 few TGTGCCAGCCGGGTGGGTTCTGGAAACACCATATATTTT CASRVGSGNTIYF
TRBD1 TRBJ2-5 TRBV11-2 NA TGTGCCAGCAGCCCTTGGGACAGGGACCCACTGCAAGAGACCCAGTACTTC CASSPWDRDPLQETQYF
NA TRBJ2-7 TRBV30 NA TGTGCCTACCGAAGGGGTGGGGACTACGAGCAGTACTTC CAYRRGGDYEQYF
NA TRBJ2-7 TRBV28 once TGTGCCAGCAGTTTACAGGGCTTGTACGAGCAGTACTTC CASSLQGLYEQYF
NA TRBJ1-2 TRBV6-1 NA TGTGCCAGCAGTGTACAGGGTAACTATGGCTACACCTTC CASSVQGNYGYTF
NA TRBJ2-1 TRBV27 few TGTGCCAGCAGTTTACAAACACCCGGGACCCTGACTTACAATGAGCAGTTCTTC CASSLQTPGTLTYNEQFF
NA TRBJ2-3 TRBV7-8 NA TGTGCCAGCAGCCACGGACTTGAAACAGATACGCAGTATTTT CASSHGLETDTQYF
NA TRBJ1-2 TRBV6-5 NA TGTGCCAGCAGTTACTCGGTCAGGCAGCGTATGGGCTACACCTTC CASSYSVRQRMGYTF
TRBD1 TRBJ1-2 TRBV28 NA TGTGCCAGCAGGACCGGACAGGGTGTACGCACCTTC CASRTGQGVRTF
NA TRBJ1-3 TRBV5-4 many TGTGCCAGCAGCCCGGGAGGCAGAGACACCATATATTTT CASSPGGRDTIYF
TRBD1 TRBJ1-3 TRBV11-2 NA TGTGCCAGCAGCTTCATTCAGGGGGCTGGAAACACCATATATTTT CASSFIQGAGNTIYF